These 4 T cell receptor beta chains were sequenced from one sample in a study of shared clonotypes between healthy human individuals. The assay was immunoSEQ multiplex PCR, and TCRdb's table has in-frame clones only and misses some. In the table there are 2 million to 2.5 million clones, around 95% of which are singletons. Input material: naive CD4+ T cells sorted from blood. Stated subset: CD45RA+ positively selected. All receptors derive from a man younger than 35 in good health.

The chain uses TRBV30 and TRBJ1-3, with 8 bases aligning to TRBD1. In germline, CDR1 is GTSNPN, CDR2 SVGIG (reference sequence). The CDR3 covers 11 residues. V gave up 5 bases and J gave up 8 bases; unmatched junction bases: 2. The CDR3 DNA follows: TGTGCCTGGGGACAGGGCTACACCATATATTTT. Its protein is CAWGQGYTIYF.

For this clone: This specimen includes other DNA sequences encoding the same CDR3. This sequence joins TRBV6-5 and TRBJ2-7, with 9 bases matching TRBD1. This CDR3 contains 15 residues. Trimming removed 0 bases from V and 2 bases from J; junction bases left unmatched: 2. CDR1 is MNHEY, CDR2 SVGAGI, per germline. DNA of the CDR3: TGTGCCAGCAGTTACTCGAGGACAGGGGCCTACGAGCAGTACTTC. Its protein is CASSYSRTGAYEQYF.

This chain joins TRBV19 and TRBJ2-7, with D perhaps matching TRBD2 (6 bases). V dropped 1 base and J dropped 3 bases, with 13 bases sitting between them. The CDR3 extends over 15 amino acids. Germline V gene data show CDR1 as LNHDA and CDR2 as SQIVND (reference sequence). The CDR3 here is CASSIAAGSLYEQYF. In DNA, the CDR3 is TGTGCCAGTAGTATAGCGGCGGGATCCCTCTACGAGCAGTACTTC.

Details on this clone: The same CDR3 can be traced to other DNA sequences in this sample. The V gene is TRBV30, the J gene TRBJ2-3, with no clear D. V dropped 3 bases and J dropped 3 bases, with 4 bases sitting between them. This CDR3 is built from 11 residues. Germline CDR1 is GTSNPN and CDR2 is SVGIG (reference sequence). Here the CDR3 DNA reads TGTGCCTGGAGCTCAACAGATACGCAGTATTTT. This codes for CAWSSTDTQYF.